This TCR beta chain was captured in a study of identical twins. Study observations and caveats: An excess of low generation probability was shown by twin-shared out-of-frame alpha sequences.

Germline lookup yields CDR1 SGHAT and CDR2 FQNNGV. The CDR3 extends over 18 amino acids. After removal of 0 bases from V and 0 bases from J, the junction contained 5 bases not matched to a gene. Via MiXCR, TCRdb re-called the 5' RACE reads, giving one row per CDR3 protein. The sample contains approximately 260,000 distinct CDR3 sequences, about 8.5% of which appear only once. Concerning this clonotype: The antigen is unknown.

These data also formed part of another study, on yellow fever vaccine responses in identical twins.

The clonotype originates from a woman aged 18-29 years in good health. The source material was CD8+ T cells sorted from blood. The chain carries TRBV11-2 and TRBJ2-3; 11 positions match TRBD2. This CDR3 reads CASSLDSGRETSTDTQYF. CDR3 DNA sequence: TGTGCCAGCAGCTTAGATAGCGGGAGGGAAACTAGCACAGATACGCAGTATTTT. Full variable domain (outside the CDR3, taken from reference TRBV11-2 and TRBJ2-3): EAGVAQSPRYKIIEKRQSVAFWCNPISGHATLYWYQQILGQGPKLLIQFQNNGVVDDSQLPKDRFSAERLKGVDSTLKIQPAKLEDSAVYLCASSLDSGRETSTDTQYFGPGTRLTVL.